Listed here is a single T cell receptor (beta chain). This sample was included in a study of blood T cell repertoires in COVID-19. Study-wide background: Some COVID-19 samples were acute and others convalescent; all came from the United States, Italy and Spain. In each case, the material was cDNA or gDNA derived from T cells, B-cell-depleted T cells, or PBMCs.

In the original processing: Using reference gene primer amplification, nucleated cell counts were estimated. Sequenced by immunoSEQ multiplex PCR; TCRdb stores in-frame clones only, minus some. V and J calls and clone size follow that table, whereas D and trimming were derived from the DNA. The table lists approximately 210,000 clones, 89% of them singletons, with about 4.8% in the top ten. The sequence came from a middle-aged woman with acute or convalescent COVID-19. Material for sequencing was peripheral blood.

CDR3 sequence reads: CASSPRVPAGNTIYF. Here the CDR3 DNA reads TGTGCCAGCAGCCCCCGGGTTCCCGCTGGAAACACCATATATTTT. The V gene is TRBV7-8, the J gene TRBJ1-3; D is undetermined. Germline V gives CDR1 SGHVS, CDR2 FQNEAQ. Trimming pared 5 bases from V and 2 bases from J, leaving 13 bases between. The CDR3 has 15 residues.